What follows is one TCR beta chain and its context. The data derive from a study of shared clonotypes between healthy human individuals. The CDR3 is made up of 16 amino acids. Germline CDR1 and CDR2: SGHDN and FVKESK. The trim removed 0 bases at V and 7 bases at J, leaving 6 bases unmatched. Profiled with immunoSEQ multiplex PCR; TCRdb holds only in-frame clones, not every one. The sample has some 1.1 million clones; roughly 80% are singletons. This receptor was identified in a man aged 18-30 years in good health. Some clones in this sample may be carry-over from other donors' samples. This chain joins TRBV14 and TRBJ2-1; TRBD2 matches at 10 bases. Sequencing was performed on memory CD4+ T cells from PBMCs. Subset given: CD45RA-negative fraction. The CDR3 reads CASSQEHRLAGNEQFF. The CDR3 DNA reads as TGTGCCAGCAGCCAAGAACATCGACTAGCGGGTAATGAGCAGTTCTTC.